These 27 T cell receptor beta chains came from one sample sequenced in a study of OX40 agonist ivuxolimab in advanced cancers. Using immunoSEQ multiplex PCR, the repertoire was profiled, and TCRdb retains in-frame clones only, with some absent. Of 76,000 or so clones listed, approximately 85% are singletons. The source was CD4+ or CD8+ T cells sorted from blood, collected in a trial of the OX40 agonist ivuxolimab. These receptor sequences come from an adult with an advanced solid tumor such as melanoma, head and neck, liver or kidney cancer.

The V and J genes are TRBV6-5 and TRBJ1-1, with 10 bases aligning to TRBD1. V was clipped by 5 bases and J by 5 bases; unmatched bases: 5. CDR1 and CDR2 (germline): MNHEY, SVGAGI. The CDR3 extends over 14 amino acids. CDR3 DNA: TGTGCCAGCAGTGCCCTGGGACAGGGGACTGAAGCTTTCTTT. This translates into CASSALGQGTEAFF.

The chain uses TRBV7-6 and TRBJ1-2; D perhaps matches TRBD1 (5 bases). With 4 bases removed from V and 8 bases from J, the gap between germline ends came to 11 bases. CDR3 size: 12 residues. CDR1 and CDR2 from the germline V gene are SGHVS and FNYEAQ. Here the CDR3 reads CASSSPGTGYTF. The CDR3 coding sequence is TGTGCCAGCAGCTCCCCAGGGACCGGCTACACCTTC.

V usage is TRBV4-3 and J usage is TRBJ1-6; D call uncertain. V was shortened by 2 bases and J by 7 bases, with 6 bases between the two germline ends. The CDR3 is made up of 13 amino acids. Germline V gene data show CDR1 as LGHNA and CDR2 as YSLEER. The CDR3 here is CASSQNNNSPLHF. The CDR3 DNA follows: TGCGCCAGCAGCCAAAATAACAATTCACCCCTCCACTTT.

The V gene is TRBV27, the J gene TRBJ2-3; D is perhaps TRBD2 (6 bases). The CDR3 spans 14 residues. Trimming shortened V by 3 bases and J by 2 bases, and 9 bases separated the two germline ends. CDR1 is MNHEY, CDR2 SMNVEV, per germline (reference sequence). CDR3 region: CASSLGLYTDTQYF. The CDR3 DNA sequence: TGTGCCAGCAGTTTGGGACTGTACACAGATACGCAGTATTTT.

The chain has TRBV19 and TRBJ2-3, with 7 bases that match TRBD1. CDR1 and CDR2 from the germline V gene are LNHDA and SQIVND (reference sequence). V lost 5 bases to trimming and J lost 0 bases; unmatched junction nucleotides: 8. The length of the CDR3 is 16 residues. The CDR3 DNA reads as TGTGCCAGTAGTGACAGGGCAACCCCTAGCACAGATACGCAGTATTTT. Translated, it gives CASSDRATPSTDTQYF.

The chain uses TRBV7-7 and TRBJ2-5, with a possible D match to TRBD1 (5 bases). The CDR3 contains 13 residues. The ends were cut back, 0 bases at V and 4 bases at J, with 6 bases in the middle. CDR1 is SSHAT, CDR2 FNYEAQ, per germline (reference sequence). This chain's CDR3 is CASSLATVETQYF. CDR3 in DNA: TGTGCCAGCAGCTTAGCGACAGTAGAGACCCAGTACTTC.

The rearrangement links TRBV5-1 to TRBJ1-6; 11 nucleotides match TRBD1. The CDR3 sequence is 17 residues long. V dropped 4 bases and J dropped 7; count of bases not matched to a gene: 10. Per the germline V gene, CDR1 is SGHRS and CDR2 is YFSETQ. The CDR3, as DNA: TGCGCCAGCAGCCTCTGGGGGACAGGGGGTAACAATTCACCCCTCCACTTT. Translation gives CASSLWGTGGNNSPLHF.

This rearrangement joins TRBV18 to TRBJ2-7, with D maybe TRBD1 (6 bases). CDR1 and CDR2 from the germline V gene are KGHSH and LQKENI. The V end lost 3 bases, the J end lost 1 base, and 16 bases lay between the germline ends. The CDR3 totals 16 residues. The CDR3 is CASSPREQGRSYEQYF. CDR3 nucleotides: TGTGCCAGCTCACCTCGTGAACAGGGACGTTCCTACGAGCAGTACTTC.

The chain is built from TRBV4-3 and TRBJ2-3; 8 nucleotides agree with TRBD2. J lost 2 bases, V lost 1 base, and 5 bases had no gene match. Germline CDR1 is LGHNA and CDR2 is YSLEER. This CDR3 is built from 16 residues. CDR3 nucleotide sequence: TGCGCCAGCAGCCAAGGGAATAGCGGGGCCACAGATACGCAGTATTTT. Translating it yields CASSQGNSGATDTQYF.

This chain connects TRBV4-3 to TRBJ2-6; 7 bases match TRBD1. This CDR3 is built from 18 residues. CDR1 is LGHNA and CDR2 is YSLEER in the germline V gene. The junction had 6 bases not matched to a gene; V was cut back by 1 base and J by 0 bases. CDR3 region: CASSQVWTGFSGANVLTF. The CDR3 DNA sequence: TGCGCCAGCAGCCAAGTTTGGACAGGCTTCTCTGGGGCCAACGTCCTGACTTTC.

V is TRBV7-2 and J is TRBJ1-2; TRBD1 aligns across 7 bases. The CDR3 contains 14 residues. Per the germline V gene, CDR1 is SGHTA and CDR2 is FQGNSA. V shed 7 bases, J shed 3 bases, and the junction held 8 bases outside the gene matches. The CDR3: CASTPLGQDYGYTF. CDR3 DNA: TGTGCCAGCACGCCACTAGGACAGGACTATGGCTACACCTTC. The whole variable domain, filled in from reference TRBV7-2 and TRBJ1-2, reads GAGVSQSPSNKVTEKGKDVELRCDPISGHTALYWYRQSLGQGLEFLIYFQGNSAPDKSGLPSDRFSAERTGGSVSTLTIQRTQQEDSAVYLCASTPLGQDYGYTFGSGTRLTVV.

This clone has more than one count but fewer than ten. This sequence joins TRBV10-3 and TRBJ2-5; no clear D. The CDR3 has 15 amino acids. V was trimmed by 3 bases and J by 3 bases, leaving 14 bases between them. Per the germline V gene, CDR1 is ENHRY and CDR2 is SYGVKD. CDR3 protein: CAISDLGGKEETQYF. The CDR3 bases are TGTGCCATCAGTGACTTAGGTGGGAAGGAAGAGACCCAGTACTTC.

This clone was detected once. The chain employs TRBV12-5 and TRBJ2-4, with 11 positions matching TRBD2. With 1 base clipped from V and 10 bases from J, the junction kept 3 bases outside the gene matches. The germline gives CDR1 LGHNT, CDR2 FRNRAP. CDR3 length equals 14 residues. In nucleotides, the CDR3 is TGTGCTAGTGGTTTGGACCGACTAGCGGGGATTCAGTACTTC. Translating it yields CASGLDRLAGIQYF.

The DNA of the CDR3 is TGTGCCAGCAGTTCCCAGGGGGCAAAAGCTTTCTTT. Protein product: CASSSQGAKAFF. The rearrangement uses TRBV27 and TRBJ1-1; 8 nucleotides agree with TRBD1. Germline V gene data show CDR1 as MNHEY and CDR2 as SMNVEV (reference sequence). V lost 4 bases and J lost 9; bases outside the gene matches: 4. The CDR3 has 12 residues.

V and J are TRBV5-4 and TRBJ1-3; a possible D gene is TRBD1 (6 bases). CDR1 and CDR2 from the germline V gene are SGHNT and YYREEE (reference sequence). The CDR3 covers 17 residues. V lost 0 bases and J 0 bases, leaving 13 bases between the germline ends. The DNA of the CDR3 is TGTGCCAGCAGCTTGGACTCAACAGGGTTCTCTGGAAACACCATATATTTT. Protein: CASSLDSTGFSGNTIYF.

This clone appeared a single time. V usage is TRBV4-3 and J usage is TRBJ2-1; 9 nucleotides line up with TRBD2. Germline CDR1 and CDR2: LGHNA and YSLEER. V was clipped by 4 bases and J by 7 bases; unmatched bases: 14. The CDR3 sequence is 17 residues long. The CDR3 protein is CASSPIATSGDQNEQFF. The CDR3 coding sequence is TGCGCCAGCAGCCCTATAGCGACTAGCGGCGACCAAAATGAGCAGTTCTTC.

The V and J genes are TRBV4-2 and TRBJ1-1; D gene unclear. Trimming left V 0 bases short and J 1 base short, with 9 bases between. Germline CDR1 is LGHNA and CDR2 is YNFKEQ. CDR3 length equals 15 residues. CDR3 coding DNA: TGTGCCAGCAGCCAAGAAGAGGGAAAGAACACTGAAGCTTTCTTT. This translates into CASSQEEGKNTEAFF.

The J gene is TRBJ2-1, the V gene TRBV11-1; 12 nucleotides line up with TRBD1. The CDR3 totals 15 residues. The V and J ends lost 5 bases and 9 bases, in that order; junction bases with no gene match: 8. Germline assignment: CDR1 SGHAT and CDR2 FQDESV (reference sequence). CDR3 DNA sequence: TGTGCCAGCAGCCCCATCGGGACAGGGGGCGCTGAGCAGTTCTTC. It yields the protein CASSPIGTGGAEQFF. Filled out from reference TRBV11-1 and TRBJ2-1, the complete variable domain reads EAEVAQSPRYKITEKSQAVAFWCDPISGHATLYWYRQILGQGPELLVQFQDESVVDDSQLPKDRFSAERLKGVDSTLKIQPAELGDSAMYLCASSPIGTGGAEQFFGPGTRLTVL.

This chain joins TRBV7-3 and TRBJ2-1; tentative D call: TRBD2 (6 bases). The germline gives CDR1 SGHTA, CDR2 FQGTGA. The CDR3 consists of 13 residues. Deletions cut 5 bases from V and 9 bases from J, with 14 bases between. The CDR3 DNA reads as TGTGCCAGCAGCCCCGGGGACTCGGGTGAGCAGTTCTTC. It encodes CASSPGDSGEQFF.

The chain links TRBV7-9 to TRBJ2-5, with no clear D. CDR3 size: 11 residues. Looked up from germline, CDR1 is SEHNR and CDR2 is FQNEAQ (reference sequence). V gave up 4 bases and J gave up 3 bases, with 3 bases separating them. CDR3 protein: CASSSKETQYF. The CDR3 region has the DNA TGTGCCAGCAGCTCCAAAGAGACCCAGTACTTC.

This rearrangement joins TRBV5-4 to TRBJ1-2, with 10 bases identical to TRBD1. There are 14 residues in the CDR3. V dropped 5 bases and J dropped 4; count of bases not matched to a gene: 5. Germline loops: CDR1 SGHNT, CDR2 YYREEE (reference sequence). The CDR3 here is CASSTRDRGYGYTF. The CDR3 DNA reads as TGTGCCAGCAGTACCCGGGACAGGGGCTATGGCTACACCTTC.

The chain combines TRBV9 with TRBJ2-3, with D perhaps TRBD2 (5 bases). V lost 4 bases and J lost 6, with 15 bases in between. Per germline, CDR1 SGDLS and CDR2 YYNGEE. This CDR3 has 14 residues. The CDR3: CASSLGLVGDTQYF. CDR3 bases: TGTGCCAGCAGCTTAGGACTTGTTGGGGATACGCAGTATTTT.

This rearrangement joins TRBV19 to TRBJ1-4; 7 bases agree with TRBD1. CDR1 is LNHDA and CDR2 is SQIVND in the germline V gene (reference sequence). The CDR3 is 14 amino acids. V was pared by 5 bases and J by 2 bases, with 2 bases of the junction left unmatched. The CDR3 reads CASSLRGTNEKLFF. CDR3 coding DNA: TGTGCCAGTAGTCTCAGGGGGACTAATGAAAAACTGTTTTTT.

The chain joins TRBV18 to TRBJ1-2; no clear D gene. V shed 3 bases and J shed 2 bases, with 10 bases lying between them. The CDR3 has 14 residues. Germline V CDR1 and CDR2: KGHSH, LQKENI. CDR3 sequence (DNA): TGTGCCAGCTCACCGGGAGCCTCAAACTATGGCTACACCTTC. It is translated as CASSPGASNYGYTF. The full variable domain, rest sourced from reference TRBV18 and TRBJ1-2, is NAGVMQNPRHLVRRRGQEARLRCSPMKGHSHVYWYRQLPEEGLKFMVYLQKENIIDESGMPKERFSAEFPKEGPSILRIQQVVRGDSAAYFCASSPGASNYGYTFGSGTRLTVV.

This rearrangement joins TRBV6-5 to TRBJ2-7; D gene ambiguous. The CDR3 length is 14 residues. Germline V lookup: CDR1 MNHEY, CDR2 SVGAGI. V lost 3 bases and J lost 0, with 9 bases in between. The CDR3 sequence: CASSYMESSYEQYF. As DNA, the CDR3 is TGTGCCAGCAGTTATATGGAGAGCTCCTACGAGCAGTACTTC.

The chain links TRBV7-8 to TRBJ2-3; 11 bases fit TRBD2. This CDR3 region has 16 residues. Trimming at V came to 6 bases and at J to 3 bases, leaving 8 bases not matched to a gene. Per germline, CDR1 SGHVS and CDR2 FQNEAQ. The CDR3 is CASRPKRTSGTDTQYF. DNA of the CDR3: TGTGCCAGCAGGCCTAAAAGGACTAGCGGGACAGATACGCAGTATTTT.

V usage is TRBV21-1 and J usage is TRBJ2-5; the table assigns TRBD2, which was not confirmed against the DNA. TRBV21-1 is a listed pseudogene. The CDR3 spans 16 residues. The CDR3: CASSMGLAGGQETQYF. CDR3 DNA sequence: TGTGCCAGCAGCATGGGACTAGCGGGGGGTCAAGAGACCCAGTACTTC.